This entry lists 16 T cell receptor beta chains sequenced from one sample in a study of blood T cell repertoires in COVID-19. Clones were read by immunoSEQ multiplex PCR, and TCRdb kept only the in-frame ones, dropping some. The table shows 140,000 to 150,000 clones, with over 75% occurring only once. The sample comprised peripheral blood. The receptors stem from a woman aged 50 to 60 with acute or convalescent COVID-19.

Many counts were recorded for this clone. The chain is built from TRBV4-2 and TRBJ1-1; 11 nucleotides agree with TRBD1. The CDR3 covers 15 residues. The germline V gene has CDR1 LGHNA and CDR2 YNFKEQ. The V and J ends lost 1 base and 6 bases, in that order; junction bases with no gene match: 4. CDR3 residues: CASSQGDRGWPEAFF. The CDR3 nucleotides are TGTGCCAGCAGCCAAGGGGACAGGGGGTGGCCTGAAGCTTTCTTT.

The chain uses TRBV25-1 and TRBJ1-1; D unclear. The CDR3 contains 13 residues. Trimming took 5 bases from V and 5 from J, leaving 12 bases between them. Germline V gene sequence: CDR1 MGHDK, CDR2 SYGVNS. The CDR3, as DNA: TGTGCCAGCAGTAGGGCAGACTATACTGAAGCTTTCTTT. This gives the protein CASSRADYTEAFF.

The rearrangement links TRBV7-8 to TRBJ1-2; unclear D gene. CDR3 size: 12 residues. Germline values: CDR1 SGHVS, CDR2 FQNEAQ. V was shortened by 4 bases and J by 4 bases, with 7 bases between the two germline ends. The CDR3 spells CASSSRIYGYTF. The DNA of the CDR3 is TGTGCCAGCAGCTCGCGGATCTATGGCTACACCTTC.

The rearrangement uses TRBV29-1 and TRBJ2-5, with D perhaps TRBD1 (6 bases). The CDR3 length is 13 residues. Germline-derived CDR1 and CDR2 are SQVTM and ANQGSEA. V lost 2 bases and J lost 2, with 9 bases in between. Here the CDR3 DNA reads TGCAGCGTTGAACGGACAGAGCAAGAGACCCAGTACTTC. Protein sequence: CSVERTEQETQYF.

The rearrangement links TRBV7-9 to TRBJ2-2; 8 nucleotides align to TRBD2. V dropped 5 bases and J dropped 3; count of bases not matched to a gene: 8. Germline-derived CDR1 and CDR2 are SEHNR and FQNEAQ (reference sequence). The CDR3 is 16 residues long. CDR3 DNA sequence: TGTGCCAGCAGCCCACGGGGGGGCCGGGACACCGGGGAGCTGTTTTTT. This sequence encodes CASSPRGGRDTGELFF.

The chain couples TRBV9 to TRBJ2-3, with D possibly matching TRBD1 (6 bases). The CDR3 spans 17 residues. Trimming stripped 4 bases from V and 0 bases from J, with 18 bases between. Germline CDR1 is SGDLS and CDR2 is YYNGEE. CDR3 sequence: CASSLQGIPGSTDTQYF. The CDR3 DNA is TGTGCCAGCAGCCTCCAGGGGATCCCCGGGAGCACAGATACGCAGTATTTT.

V usage is TRBV3-1 (or the pseudogene TRBV3-2) and J usage is TRBJ2-7, with D possibly matching TRBD1 (6 bases). The CDR3 extends over 15 amino acids. V dropped 0 bases and J dropped 2 bases, with 11 bases sitting between them. CDR1 LGHDT and CDR2 YNNKEL come from the germline V gene (reference sequence). The CDR3 loop reads CASSQDDRSTYEQYF. The CDR3 DNA sequence: TGTGCCAGCAGCCAAGATGACAGGAGCACCTACGAGCAGTACTTC.

The CDR3 here is CASSQDLERRPPLHF. The CDR3 region has the DNA TGCGCCAGCAGCCAAGATTTGGAGCGGCGTCCACCCCTCCACTTT. The V call is TRBV4-3, the J call TRBJ1-6; no firm D call. V was cut by 0 bases and J by 11 bases, with 14 bases left in between. CDR1 and CDR2 (germline): LGHNA, YSLEER. The CDR3 has 15 amino acids.

This sequence joins TRBV5-6 and TRBJ1-4, with D perhaps TRBD1 (6 bases). This CDR3 has 19 residues. The ends were cut back, 6 bases at V and 0 bases at J, with 24 bases in the middle. Looked up from germline, CDR1 is SGHDT and CDR2 is YYEEEE. CDR3: CASTKTGNRAPATNEKLFF. The CDR3 region has the DNA TGTGCCAGCACCAAAACTGGGAACAGGGCCCCCGCAACTAATGAAAAACTGTTTTTT.

This clone has more than one count but fewer than ten. The chain employs TRBV30 and TRBJ2-3; D is possibly TRBD1 (5 bases). The CDR3 loop spans 14 amino acids. The germline V gene has CDR1 GTSNPN and CDR2 SVGIG (reference sequence). Deletions cut 3 bases from V and 0 bases from J, with 10 bases between. The CDR3 loop reads CAWRTAPSTDTQYF. DNA for the CDR3: TGTGCCTGGAGGACAGCCCCTAGCACAGATACGCAGTATTTT.

This rearrangement joins TRBV7-3 to TRBJ1-1, with D maybe TRBD1 (5 bases). The CDR3 spans 14 residues. V dropped 2 bases and J dropped 3 bases, with 10 bases sitting between them. Germline CDR1 is SGHTA and CDR2 is FQGTGA. CDR3 in DNA: TGTGCCAGCAGCTTACAGGGAGGGGACACTGAAGCTTTCTTT. The encoded protein is CASSLQGGDTEAFF.

The CDR3 DNA follows: TGTGCCAGCCAGCGGGGGGGTTCCCCCGGGGAGCTGTTTTTT. Its translation is CASQRGGSPGELFF. This chain uses TRBV6-5 with TRBJ2-2; 10 nucleotides match TRBD2. Germline assignment: CDR1 MNHEY and CDR2 SVGAGI. The CDR3 totals 14 residues. Trimming at V came to 8 bases and at J to 6 bases, leaving 6 bases not matched to a gene.

The rearrangement links TRBV7-3 to TRBJ2-3; 7 bases are a match to TRBD1. V lost 0 bases, J lost 5 bases, and 5 bases stayed unmatched. CDR3 length equals 15 residues. Looked up from germline, CDR1 is SGHTA and CDR2 is FQGTGA. CDR3 bases: TGTGCCAGCAGCTTAACAGGGGCAGGGGGAGATACGCAGTATTTT. Protein sequence: CASSLTGAGGDTQYF.

The chain has TRBV7-9 and TRBJ1-1; a possible D gene is TRBD1 (6 bases). Germline V gene data show CDR1 as SEHNR and CDR2 as FQNEAQ (reference sequence). V lost 0 bases, J lost 10 bases, and 12 bases lay in between. The CDR3 loop spans 13 amino acids. CDR3 DNA sequence: TGTGCCAGCAGCTTAGCTTTTGCCAGGGGAGCTTTCTTT. This translates into CASSLAFARGAFF.

The gene calls are TRBV3-1 (or the pseudogene TRBV3-2) and TRBJ2-2, with TRBD2 identical over 8 bases. CDR1 and CDR2 (germline): LGHDT, YNNKEL (reference sequence). CDR3 size: 20 residues. V gave up 4 bases and J gave up 2 bases; unmatched junction bases: 18. The CDR3 DNA reads as TGTGCCAGCAGCCGACCAAACTTAGCCCCAGCGGGAGAAAACACCGGGGAGCTGTTTTTT. It codes for CASSRPNLAPAGENTGELFF.

The CDR3 spells CASRKTVGGGLFF. The DNA for the CDR3 is TGTGCCAGCAGGAAAACGGTGGGGGGTGGACTGTTTTTT. This rearrangement joins TRBV12-3 or TRBV12-4 to TRBJ1-4, with a tentative D call TRBD1 (5 bases). The CDR3 has 13 residues. Trimming pared 6 bases from V and 13 bases from J, leaving 18 bases between.